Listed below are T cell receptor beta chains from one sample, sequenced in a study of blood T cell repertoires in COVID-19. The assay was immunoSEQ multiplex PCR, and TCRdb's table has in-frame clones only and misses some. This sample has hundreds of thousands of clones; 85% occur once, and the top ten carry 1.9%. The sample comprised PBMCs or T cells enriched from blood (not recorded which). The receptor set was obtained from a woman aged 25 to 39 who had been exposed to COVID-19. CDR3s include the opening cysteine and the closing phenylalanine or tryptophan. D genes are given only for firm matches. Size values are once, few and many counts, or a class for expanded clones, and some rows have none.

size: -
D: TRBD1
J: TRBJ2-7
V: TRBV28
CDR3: CASSLSLGQGASLPYEQYF
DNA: TGTGCCAGCAGTTTATCCCTGGGACAGGGGGCGAGTTTACCCTACGAGCAGTACTTC

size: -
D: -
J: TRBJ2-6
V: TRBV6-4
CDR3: CASSQSGANVLTF
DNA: TGTGCCAGCAGTCAGTCTGGGGCCAACGTCCTGACTTTC

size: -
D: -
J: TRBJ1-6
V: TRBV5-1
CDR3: CASSLVGRRSSYNSPLHF
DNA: TGCGCCAGCAGCTTGGTGGGGAGGAGGAGCTCCTATAATTCACCCCTCCACTTT

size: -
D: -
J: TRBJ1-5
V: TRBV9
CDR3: CASSVDGDQPQHF
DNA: TGTGCCAGCAGCGTAGACGGGGATCAGCCCCAGCATTTT

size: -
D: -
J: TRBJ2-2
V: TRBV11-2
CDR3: CASRANEGGPNTGELFF
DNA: TGTGCCAGCAGGGCTAATGAGGGGGGGCCGAACACCGGGGAGCTGTTTTTT

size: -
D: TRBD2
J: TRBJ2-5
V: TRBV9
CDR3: CASSGPLAGGSETQYF
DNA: TGTGCCAGCAGCGGGCCACTAGCGGGAGGCTCGGAGACCCAGTACTTC

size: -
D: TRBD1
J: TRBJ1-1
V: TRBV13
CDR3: CASSSRGKNTEAFF
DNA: TGTGCCAGCAGCAGCAGGGGGAAGAACACTGAAGCTTTCTTT

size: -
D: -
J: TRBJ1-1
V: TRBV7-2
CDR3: CAGGVNTEAFF
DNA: TGTGCCGGGGGGGTGAACACTGAAGCTTTCTTT

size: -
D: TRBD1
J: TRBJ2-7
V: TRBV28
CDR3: CASAQQGALEQYF
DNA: TGTGCCAGCGCTCAACAGGGGGCGCTTGAGCAGTACTTC

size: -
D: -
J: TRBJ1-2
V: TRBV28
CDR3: CASSFIHVTTNYGYTF
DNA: TGTGCCAGCAGTTTCATCCACGTAACTACTAACTATGGCTACACCTTC

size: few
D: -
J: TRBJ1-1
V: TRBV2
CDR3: CASSEVVAGNTEAFF
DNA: TGTGCCAGCAGTGAAGTGGTCGCGGGAAACACTGAAGCTTTCTTT

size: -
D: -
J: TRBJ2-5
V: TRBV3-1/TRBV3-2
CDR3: CASSLRETQYF
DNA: TGTGCCAGCAGTCTTCGGGAGACCCAGTACTTC

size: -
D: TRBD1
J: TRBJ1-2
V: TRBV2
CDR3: CASSEEGANTF
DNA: TGTGCCAGCAGTGAAGAGGGGGCAAACACCTTC

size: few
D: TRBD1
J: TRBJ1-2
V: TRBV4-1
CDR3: CASSYGQGPAEEGGYTF
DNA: TGCGCCAGCAGTTATGGACAGGGCCCTGCGGAGGAGGGTGGCTACACCTTC